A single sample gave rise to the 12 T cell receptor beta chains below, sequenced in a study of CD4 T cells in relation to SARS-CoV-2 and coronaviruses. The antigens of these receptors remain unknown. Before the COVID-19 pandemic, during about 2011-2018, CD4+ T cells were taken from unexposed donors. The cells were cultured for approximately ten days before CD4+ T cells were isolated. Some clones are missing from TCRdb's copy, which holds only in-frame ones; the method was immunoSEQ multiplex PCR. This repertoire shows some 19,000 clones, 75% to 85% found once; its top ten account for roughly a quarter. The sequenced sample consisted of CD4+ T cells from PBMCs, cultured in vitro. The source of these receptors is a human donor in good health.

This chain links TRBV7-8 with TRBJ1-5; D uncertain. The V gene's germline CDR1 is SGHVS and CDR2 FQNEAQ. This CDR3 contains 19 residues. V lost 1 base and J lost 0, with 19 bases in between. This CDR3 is CASSLGASAPSYSNQPQHF. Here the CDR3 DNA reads TGTGCCAGCAGCTTAGGTGCCAGCGCTCCTTCTTATAGCAATCAGCCCCAGCATTTT.

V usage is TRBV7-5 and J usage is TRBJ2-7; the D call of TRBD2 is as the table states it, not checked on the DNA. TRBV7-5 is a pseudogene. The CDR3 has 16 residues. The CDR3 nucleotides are TGTGCCAGAAGCTCTCTATGTCCTGGGAGCTCCTACGAGCAGTACTTC. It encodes CARSSLCPGSSYEQYF.

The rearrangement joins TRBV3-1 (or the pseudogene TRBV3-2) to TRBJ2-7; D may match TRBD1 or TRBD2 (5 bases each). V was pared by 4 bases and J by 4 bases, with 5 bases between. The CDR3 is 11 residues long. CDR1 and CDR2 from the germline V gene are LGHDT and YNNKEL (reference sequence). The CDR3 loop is CASSRGYEQYF. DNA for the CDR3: TGTGCCAGCAGCCGGGGGTACGAGCAGTACTTC.

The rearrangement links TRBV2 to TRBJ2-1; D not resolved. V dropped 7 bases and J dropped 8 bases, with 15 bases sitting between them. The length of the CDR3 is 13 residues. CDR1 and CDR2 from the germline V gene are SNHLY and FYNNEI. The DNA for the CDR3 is TGTGCCAGCAAAGCTAGTGAGTTCGATGAGCAGTTCTTC. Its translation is CASKASEFDEQFF.

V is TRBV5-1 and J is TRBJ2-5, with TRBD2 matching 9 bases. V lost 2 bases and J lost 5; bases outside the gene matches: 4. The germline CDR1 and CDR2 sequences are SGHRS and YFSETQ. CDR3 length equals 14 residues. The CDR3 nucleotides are TGCGCCAGCAGCTTTTCTAGCGGGGAGGAGACCCAGTACTTC. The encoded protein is CASSFSSGEETQYF.

This chain's CDR3 is CASSQSQGNRGYTF. For the CDR3, the DNA is TGCGCCAGCAGCCAATCCCAGGGGAATCGGGGCTACACCTTC. The chain couples TRBV4-1 to TRBJ1-2; tentatively, D is TRBD1 (6 bases). The CDR3 runs 14 residues. The V and J ends lost 2 bases and 8 bases respectively, with 15 bases between them. CDR1 MGHRA and CDR2 YSYEKL come from the germline V gene.

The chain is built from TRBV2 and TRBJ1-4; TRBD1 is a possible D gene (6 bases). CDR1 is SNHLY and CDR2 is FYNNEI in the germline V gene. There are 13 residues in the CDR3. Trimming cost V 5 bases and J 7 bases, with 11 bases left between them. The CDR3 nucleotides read TGTGCCAGCAGTTTGGACAGCCTTGAAAAACTGTTTTTT. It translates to CASSLDSLEKLFF.

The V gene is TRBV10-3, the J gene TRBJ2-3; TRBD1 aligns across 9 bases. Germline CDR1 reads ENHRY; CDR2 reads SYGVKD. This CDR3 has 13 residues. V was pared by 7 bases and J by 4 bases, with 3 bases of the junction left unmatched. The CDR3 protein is CAIMGQGADTQYF. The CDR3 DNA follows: TGTGCCATCATGGGACAGGGCGCAGATACGCAGTATTTT.

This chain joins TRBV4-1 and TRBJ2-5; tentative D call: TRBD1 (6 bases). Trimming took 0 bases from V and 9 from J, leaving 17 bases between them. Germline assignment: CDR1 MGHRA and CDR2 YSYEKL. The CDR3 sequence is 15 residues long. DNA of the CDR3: TGCGCCAGCAGCCAAGAGGAGGACAGCCTCCGGGCCCAGTACTTC. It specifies CASSQEEDSLRAQYF.

The CDR3 region has the DNA TGTGCCAGCTCTGCCGAGGGGGGTGTTTCCTACAATGAGCAGTTCTTC. Translation gives CASSAEGGVSYNEQFF. The chain couples TRBV18 to TRBJ2-1; perhaps D is TRBD1 or TRBD2 (6 bases each). Deletions cut 6 bases from V and 1 base from J, with 16 bases between. Per germline, CDR1 KGHSH and CDR2 LQKENI. There are 16 residues in the CDR3.

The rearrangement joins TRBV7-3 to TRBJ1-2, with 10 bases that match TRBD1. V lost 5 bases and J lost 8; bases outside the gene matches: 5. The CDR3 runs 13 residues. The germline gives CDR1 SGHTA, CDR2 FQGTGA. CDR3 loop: CASSPGQGRGYTF. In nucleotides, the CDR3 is TGTGCCAGCAGCCCGGGACAGGGGCGAGGCTACACCTTC.

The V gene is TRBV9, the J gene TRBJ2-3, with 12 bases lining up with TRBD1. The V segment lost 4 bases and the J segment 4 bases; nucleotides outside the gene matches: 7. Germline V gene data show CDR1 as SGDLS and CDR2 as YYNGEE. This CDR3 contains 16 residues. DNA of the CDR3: TGTGCCAGCAGCCCGAGGGGGACAGGGGGCCCAGATACGCAGTATTTT. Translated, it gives CASSPRGTGGPDTQYF.